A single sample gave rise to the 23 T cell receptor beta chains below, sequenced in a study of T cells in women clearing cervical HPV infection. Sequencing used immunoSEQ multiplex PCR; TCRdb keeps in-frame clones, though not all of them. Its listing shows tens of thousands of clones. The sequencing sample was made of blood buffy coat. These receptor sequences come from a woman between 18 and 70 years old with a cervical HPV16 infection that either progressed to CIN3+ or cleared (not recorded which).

CDR3 DNA, as far as it was read: TGTGCCAGTATCGGGGGCAGGGGGCACCCATATAGCAATCAGCCC. This encodes CASIGGRGHPYSNQP. In full, the CDR3 reads CASIGGRGHPYSNQPQHF. The chain couples TRBV19 to TRBJ1-5; 8 nucleotides match TRBD1. The read comes to an end 3 residues before the CDR3 does, leaving the germline J gene to fill in the end. The CDR3 has 18 residues. V shed 7 bases and J 0 bases; nucleotides not matched to a gene: 14. In germline, CDR1 is LNHDA, CDR2 SQIVND (reference sequence).

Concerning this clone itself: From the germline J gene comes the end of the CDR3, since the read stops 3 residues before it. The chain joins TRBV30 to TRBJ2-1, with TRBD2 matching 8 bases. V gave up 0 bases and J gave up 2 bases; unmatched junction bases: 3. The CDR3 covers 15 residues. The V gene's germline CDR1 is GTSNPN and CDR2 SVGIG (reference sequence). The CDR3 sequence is CAWSVAGGAYNEQFF. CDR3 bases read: TGTGCCTGGAGTGTCGCCGGGGGGGCCTACAATGAG.

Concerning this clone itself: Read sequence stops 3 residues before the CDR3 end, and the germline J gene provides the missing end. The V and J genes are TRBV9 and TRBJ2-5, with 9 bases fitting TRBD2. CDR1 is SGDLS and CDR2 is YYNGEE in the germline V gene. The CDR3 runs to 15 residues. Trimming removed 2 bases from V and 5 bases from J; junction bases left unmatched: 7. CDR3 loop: CASSVLSSGGETQYF. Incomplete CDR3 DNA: TGTGCCAGCAGCGTCCTTAGTAGCGGGGGTGAGACC. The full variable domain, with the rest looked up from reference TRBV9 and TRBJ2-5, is DSGVTQTPKHLITATGQRVTLRCSPRSGDLSVYWYQQSLDQGLQFLIQYYNGEERAKGNILERFSAQQFPDLHSELNLSSLELGDSALYFCASSVLSSGGETQYFGPGTRLLVL.

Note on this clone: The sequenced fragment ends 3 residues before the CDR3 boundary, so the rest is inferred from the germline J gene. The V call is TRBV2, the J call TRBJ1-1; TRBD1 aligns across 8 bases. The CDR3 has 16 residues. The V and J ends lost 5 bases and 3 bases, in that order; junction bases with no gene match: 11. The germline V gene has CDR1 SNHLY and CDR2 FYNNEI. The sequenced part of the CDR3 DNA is TGTGCCAGCAGTCAAATACCGGACAGGGTGGACACTGAA. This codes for CASSQIPDRVDTE. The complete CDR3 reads CASSQIPDRVDTEAFF.

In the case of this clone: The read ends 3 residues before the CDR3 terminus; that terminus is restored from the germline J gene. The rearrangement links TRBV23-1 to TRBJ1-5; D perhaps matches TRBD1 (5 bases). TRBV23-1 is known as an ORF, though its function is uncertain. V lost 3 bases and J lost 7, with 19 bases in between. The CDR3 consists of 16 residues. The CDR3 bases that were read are TGCGCCAGCAGTCAGGGGCGGCAGTCCCAGAAACAGCCC. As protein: CASSQGRQSQKQP. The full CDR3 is CASSQGRQSQKQPQHF.

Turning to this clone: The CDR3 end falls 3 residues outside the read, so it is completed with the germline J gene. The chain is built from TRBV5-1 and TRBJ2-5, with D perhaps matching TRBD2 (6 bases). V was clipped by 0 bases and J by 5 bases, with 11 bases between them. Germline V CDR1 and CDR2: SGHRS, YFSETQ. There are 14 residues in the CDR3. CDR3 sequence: CASSLAGRGETQYF. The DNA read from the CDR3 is TGCGCCAGCAGCTTGGCCGGACGGGGGGAGACC.

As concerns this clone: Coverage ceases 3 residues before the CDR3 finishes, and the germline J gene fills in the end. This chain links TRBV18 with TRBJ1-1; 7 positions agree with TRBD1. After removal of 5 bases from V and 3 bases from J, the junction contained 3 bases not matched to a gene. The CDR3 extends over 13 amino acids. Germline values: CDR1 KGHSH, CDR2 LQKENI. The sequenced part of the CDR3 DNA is TGTGCCAGCTCATTCGACAGGGACACTGAA. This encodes CASSFDRDTE. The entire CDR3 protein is CASSFDRDTEAFF. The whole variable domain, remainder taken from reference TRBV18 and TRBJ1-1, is NAGVMQNPRHLVRRRGQEARLRCSPMKGHSHVYWYRQLPEEGLKFMVYLQKENIIDESGMPKERFSAEFPKEGPSILRIQQVVRGDSAAYFCASSFDRDTEAFFGQGTRLTVV.

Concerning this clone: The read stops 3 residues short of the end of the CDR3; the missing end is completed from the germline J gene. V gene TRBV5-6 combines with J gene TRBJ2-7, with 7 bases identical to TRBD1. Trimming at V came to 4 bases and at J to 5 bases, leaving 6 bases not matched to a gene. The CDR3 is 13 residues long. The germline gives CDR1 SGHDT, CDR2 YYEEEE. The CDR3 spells CASSGTTGDEQYF. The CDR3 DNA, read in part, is TGTGCCAGCAGCGGAACCACAGGGGACGAG.

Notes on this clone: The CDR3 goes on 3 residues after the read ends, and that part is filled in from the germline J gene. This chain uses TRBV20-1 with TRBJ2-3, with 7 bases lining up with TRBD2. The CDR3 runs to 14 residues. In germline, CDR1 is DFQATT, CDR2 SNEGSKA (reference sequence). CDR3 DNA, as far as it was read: TGCAGTGCTAGAGAAGGCGGGGGAGGTTCACCG. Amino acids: CSAREGGGGSP. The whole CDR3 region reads CSAREGGGGSPQYF.

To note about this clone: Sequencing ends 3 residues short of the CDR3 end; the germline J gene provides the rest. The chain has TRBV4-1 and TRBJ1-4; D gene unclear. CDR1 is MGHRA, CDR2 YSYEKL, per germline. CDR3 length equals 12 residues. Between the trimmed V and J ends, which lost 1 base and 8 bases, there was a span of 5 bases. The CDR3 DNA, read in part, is TGCGCCAGCAGCCAAGTAGGGGAAAAA. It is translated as CASSQVGEK. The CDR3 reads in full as CASSQVGEKLFF.

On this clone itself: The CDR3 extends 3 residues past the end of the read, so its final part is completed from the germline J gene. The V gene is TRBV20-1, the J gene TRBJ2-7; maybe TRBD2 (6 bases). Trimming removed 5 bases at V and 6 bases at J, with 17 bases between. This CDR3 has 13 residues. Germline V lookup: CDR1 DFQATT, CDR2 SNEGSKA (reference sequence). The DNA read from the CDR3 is TGCAGTGCTCCGCGGGGCAGGGTGGGCGAG. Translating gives CSAPRGRVGE. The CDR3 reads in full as CSAPRGRVGEQYF.

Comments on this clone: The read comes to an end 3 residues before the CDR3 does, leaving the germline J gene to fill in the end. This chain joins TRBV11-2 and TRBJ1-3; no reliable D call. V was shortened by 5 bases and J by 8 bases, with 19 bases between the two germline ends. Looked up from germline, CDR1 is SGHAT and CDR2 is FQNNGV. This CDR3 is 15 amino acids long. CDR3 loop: CASSQAPPSRDTIYF. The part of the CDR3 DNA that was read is TGTGCCAGCAGCCAAGCCCCACCGTCCCGGGACACC.

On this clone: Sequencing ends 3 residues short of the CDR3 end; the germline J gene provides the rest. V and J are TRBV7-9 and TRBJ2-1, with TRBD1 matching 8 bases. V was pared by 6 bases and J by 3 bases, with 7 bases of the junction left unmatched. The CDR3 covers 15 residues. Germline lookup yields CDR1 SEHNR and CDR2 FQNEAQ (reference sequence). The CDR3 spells CASSFGTGSYNEQFF. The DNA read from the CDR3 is TGTGCCAGCAGTTTCGGGACAGGAAGCTACAATGAG.

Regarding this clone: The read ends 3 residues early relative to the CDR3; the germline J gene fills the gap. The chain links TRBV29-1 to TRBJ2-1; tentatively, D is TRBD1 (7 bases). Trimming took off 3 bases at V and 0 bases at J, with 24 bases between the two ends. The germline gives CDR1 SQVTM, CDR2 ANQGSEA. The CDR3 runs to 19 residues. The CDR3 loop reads CSVESRRELTGSSYNEQFF. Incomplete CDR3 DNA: TGCAGCGTTGAGTCTCGACGGGAGTTGACAGGGAGCTCCTACAATGAG.

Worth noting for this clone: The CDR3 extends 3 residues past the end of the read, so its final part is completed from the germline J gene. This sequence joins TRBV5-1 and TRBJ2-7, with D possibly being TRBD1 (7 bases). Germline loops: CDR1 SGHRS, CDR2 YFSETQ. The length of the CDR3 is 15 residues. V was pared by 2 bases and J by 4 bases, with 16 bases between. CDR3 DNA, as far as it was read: TGCGCCAGCAGCTTCCTCGGGGGACAGCAATACGAG. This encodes CASSFLGGQQYE. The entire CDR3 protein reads CASSFLGGQQYEQYF.

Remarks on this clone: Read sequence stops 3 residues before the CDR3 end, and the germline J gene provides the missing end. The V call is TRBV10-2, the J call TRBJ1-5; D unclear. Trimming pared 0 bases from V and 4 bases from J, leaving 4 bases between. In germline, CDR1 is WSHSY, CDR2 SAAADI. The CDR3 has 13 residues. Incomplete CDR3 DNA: TGCGCCAGCAGTGAGTCGAGGAATCAGCCC. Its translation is CASSESRNQP. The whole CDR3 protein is CASSESRNQPQHF.

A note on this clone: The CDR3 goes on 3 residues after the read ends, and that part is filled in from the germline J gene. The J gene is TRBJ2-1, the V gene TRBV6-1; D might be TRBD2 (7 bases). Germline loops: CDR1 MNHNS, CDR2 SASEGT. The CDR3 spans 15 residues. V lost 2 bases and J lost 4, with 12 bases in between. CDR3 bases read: TGTGCCAGCAGTGAATTAGGGGGGGGATACAATGAG. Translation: CASSELGGGYNE. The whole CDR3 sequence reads CASSELGGGYNEQFF.

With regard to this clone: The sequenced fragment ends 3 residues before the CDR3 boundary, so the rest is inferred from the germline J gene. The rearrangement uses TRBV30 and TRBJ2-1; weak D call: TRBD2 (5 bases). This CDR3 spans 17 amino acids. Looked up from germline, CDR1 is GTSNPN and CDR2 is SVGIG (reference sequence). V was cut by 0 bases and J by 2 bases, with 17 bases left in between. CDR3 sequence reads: CAWSVLGRGTTYNEQFF. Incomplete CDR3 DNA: TGTGCCTGGAGTGTACTTGGCCGGGGTACAACCTACAATGAG.

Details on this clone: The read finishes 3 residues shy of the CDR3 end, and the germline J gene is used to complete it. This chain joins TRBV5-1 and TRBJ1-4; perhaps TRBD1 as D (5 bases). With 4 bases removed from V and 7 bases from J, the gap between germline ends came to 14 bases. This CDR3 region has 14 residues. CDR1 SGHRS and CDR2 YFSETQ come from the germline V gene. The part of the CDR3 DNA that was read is TGCGCCAGCAGCCTGGGACCCGGCGGTGAAAAA. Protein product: CASSLGPGGEK. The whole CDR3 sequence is CASSLGPGGEKLFF.

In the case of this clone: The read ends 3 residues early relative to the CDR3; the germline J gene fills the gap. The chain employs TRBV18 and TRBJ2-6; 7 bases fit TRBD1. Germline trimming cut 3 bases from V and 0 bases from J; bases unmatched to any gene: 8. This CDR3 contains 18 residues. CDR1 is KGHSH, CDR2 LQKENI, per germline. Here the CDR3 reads CASSPGAGGHSGANVLTF. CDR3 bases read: TGTGCCAGCTCACCCGGGGCAGGGGGTCACTCTGGGGCCAACGTC.

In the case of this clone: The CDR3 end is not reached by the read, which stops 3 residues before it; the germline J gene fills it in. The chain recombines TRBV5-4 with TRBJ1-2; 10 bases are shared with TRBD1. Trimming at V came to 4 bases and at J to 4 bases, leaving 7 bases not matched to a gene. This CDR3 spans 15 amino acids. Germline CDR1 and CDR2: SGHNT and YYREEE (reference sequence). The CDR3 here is CASSVRTGGGYGYTF. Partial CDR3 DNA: TGTGCCAGCAGCGTTAGGACAGGGGGAGGCTATGGC.

CDR3 DNA, as far as it was read: TGCGCCAGCAGCCAGGGGGCAAGCATGAACACTGAA. Translating it yields CASSQGASMNTE. The complete CDR3 reads CASSQGASMNTEAFF. The rearrangement links TRBV5-1 to TRBJ1-1; 8 nucleotides line up with TRBD1. The CDR3 end falls 3 residues outside the read, so it is completed with the germline J gene. Germline values: CDR1 SGHRS, CDR2 YFSETQ. The CDR3 extends over 15 amino acids. The V segment lost 4 bases and the J segment 0 bases; nucleotides outside the gene matches: 5.

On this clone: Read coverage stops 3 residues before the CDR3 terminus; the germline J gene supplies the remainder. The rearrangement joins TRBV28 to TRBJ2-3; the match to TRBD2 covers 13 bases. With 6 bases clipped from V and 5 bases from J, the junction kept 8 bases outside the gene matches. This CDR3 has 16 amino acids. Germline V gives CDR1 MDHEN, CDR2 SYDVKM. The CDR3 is CASSRLAGGLGDTQYF. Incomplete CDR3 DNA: TGTGCCAGCAGCAGACTAGCGGGGGGCCTGGGAGATACG.